The rows below give T cell receptor beta chains drawn from one sample of a study of shared clonotypes between healthy human individuals. Sequencing was performed with immunoSEQ multiplex PCR; in TCRdb, only in-frame clones are kept and a portion is missing. The sample carries millions of clones, over 85% recorded once. Material for sequencing was naive CD4+ T cells sorted from blood. The receptors derive from a man aged 18-30 years in good health. Each CDR3 is given with its conserved first and last residue. Each record gives: clone size, CDR3 length, J gene, D gene, V gene, CDR3 protein, CDR3 DNA. D genes are given only for firm matches. Rows give clone size only sometimes, using once, few, many, or a class for an expanded clone.

-,16,TRBJ2-7,TRBD1,TRBV7-6,CASSLLGQGRDYEQYF,TGTGCCAGCAGCTTACTCGGACAGGGTCGCGACTACGAGCAGTACTTC
-,16,TRBJ1-5,TRBD1,TRBV30,CAWSAKTGKGLQPQHF,TGTGCCTGGAGTGCCAAGACAGGGAAGGGACTTCAGCCCCAGCATTTT
-,13,TRBJ2-2,TRBD2,TRBV7-2,CATNLAGVGELFF,TGTGCCACAAATCTAGCGGGAGTTGGGGAGCTGTTTTTT
few,13,TRBJ2-4,-,TRBV5-1,CASSVPGVDIQYF,TGCGCCAGCAGCGTACCAGGGGTCGACATTCAGTACTTC
-,20,TRBJ2-1,TRBD2,TRBV4-3,CASSQDRPGQRLAAYNEQFF,TGCGCCAGCAGCCAAGATAGGCCAGGCCAAAGGCTAGCGGCCTACAATGAGCAGTTCTTC
-,16,TRBJ2-2,-,TRBV5-1,CASSGGKSQNTGELFF,TGCGCCAGCAGCGGGGGTAAGAGCCAGAACACCGGGGAGCTGTTTTTT
-,16,TRBJ2-1,-,TRBV10-3,CAISESALLRYNEQFF,TGTGCCATCAGTGAGTCGGCGTTACTCCGGTACAATGAGCAGTTCTTC
-,14,TRBJ2-1,TRBD2,TRBV7-2,CASSPGTSLREQFF,TGTGCCAGCAGTCCCGGGACTAGCCTCCGTGAGCAGTTCTTC
few,16,TRBJ2-1,TRBD2,TRBV28,CASSLYLAGPWNEQFF,TGTGCCAGCAGTTTATACCTAGCGGGACCCTGGAATGAGCAGTTCTTC
once,16,TRBJ2-1,-,TRBV18,CASSLVTGLPNNEQFF,TGTGCCAGCTCACTAGTGACAGGTCTCCCGAACAATGAGCAGTTCTTC
-,17,TRBJ2-5,TRBD2,TRBV7-9,CASSLRPGGGRQETQYF,TGTGCCAGCAGCTTAAGGCCCGGGGGAGGGAGACAAGAGACCCAGTACTTC
-,15,TRBJ2-1,-,TRBV27,CASRAAGPGFGEQFF,TGTGCCAGCAGAGCAGCGGGTCCCGGTTTCGGTGAGCAGTTCTTC
-,15,TRBJ2-3,TRBD2,TRBV7-3,CASSSGGAVADTQYF,TGTGCCAGCAGCTCCGGGGGGGCCGTCGCAGATACGCAGTATTTT
-,15,TRBJ2-1,TRBD2,TRBV7-2,CASSLVGGGPNEQFF,TGTGCCAGCAGCTTAGTTGGGGGAGGGCCTAATGAGCAGTTCTTC
-,15,TRBJ2-2,TRBD1,TRBV5-1,CASSLGDRDTGELFF,TGCGCCAGCAGCTTGGGGGACAGAGACACCGGGGAGCTGTTTTTT
-,13,TRBJ2-3,TRBD2,TRBV28,CASTLAVEDTQYF,TGTGCCAGCACCCTAGCGGTCGAGGATACGCAGTATTTT
-,17,TRBJ2-1,-,TRBV18,CASSFSRGTPLYNEQFF,TGTGCCAGCTCCTTCTCTCGGGGCACCCCCCTCTACAATGAGCAGTTCTTC
-,13,TRBJ2-3,-,TRBV7-2,CASSKAYTDTQYF,TGTGCCAGCAGCAAGGCCTACACAGATACGCAGTATTTT
few,13,TRBJ2-7,-,TRBV10-1,CASSPGEAYEQYF,TGCGCCAGCAGCCCCGGGGAAGCCTACGAGCAGTACTTC
-,12,TRBJ2-3,-,TRBV7-2,CASSLFSDTQYF,TGTGCCAGCAGCTTATTTTCAGATACGCAGTATTTT
-,13,TRBJ1-2,-,TRBV4-2,CASSPRGDYGYTF,TGTGCCAGCAGCCCCCGGGGCGACTATGGCTACACCTTC
-,15,TRBJ1-2,-,TRBV7-3,CASSLTQGPSYGYTF,TGTGCCAGCAGCTTAACGCAAGGACCCTCCTATGGCTACACCTTC
-,14,TRBJ1-1,-,TRBV5-1,CASSLEQQDPGAFF,TGCGCCAGCAGCTTGGAACAACAGGACCCAGGAGCTTTCTTT
-,17,TRBJ2-7,TRBD1,TRBV6-4,CASSDSSIRTGSYEQYF,TGTGCCAGCAGTGACTCATCAATTCGGACAGGGTCCTACGAGCAGTACTTC
-,14,TRBJ1-3,-,TRBV7-2,CASSTGNSGNTIYF,TGTGCCAGCAGCACAGGGAATTCTGGAAACACCATATATTTT
-,15,TRBJ2-1,-,TRBV10-3,CAISEAAGTGNEQFF,TGTGCCATCAGTGAGGCAGCCGGGACTGGCAATGAGCAGTTCTTC
-,18,TRBJ2-5,TRBD2,TRBV11-3,CASSLGLAGGPVQETQYF,TGTGCCAGCAGCTTGGGACTAGCGGGGGGGCCGGTCCAAGAGACCCAGTACTTC
-,16,TRBJ2-7,TRBD2,TRBV7-2,CASSQRGLAGLSEQYF,TGTGCCAGCAGCCAAAGGGGACTAGCGGGATTAAGCGAGCAGTACTTC
-,14,TRBJ2-3,-,TRBV29-1,CSVDGEAPGDTQYF,TGCAGCGTTGATGGCGAAGCCCCGGGGGATACGCAGTATTTT
-,14,TRBJ2-7,-,TRBV6-5,CASSWDDSSYEQYF,TGTGCCAGCAGTTGGGACGACTCCTCCTACGAGCAGTACTTC
-,15,TRBJ2-1,-,TRBV5-1,CASSLAVTSPNEQFF,TGCGCCAGCAGCTTGGCGGTAACTAGCCCGAATGAGCAGTTCTTC
-,12,TRBJ1-5,-,TRBV6-1,CASGGRIGPQHF,TGTGCCAGCGGAGGTAGGATCGGGCCCCAGCATTTT
once,15,TRBJ2-1,-,TRBV7-2,CASSLGVRMIDEQFF,TGTGCCAGCAGCTTGGGCGTCCGAATGATTGATGAGCAGTTCTTC
-,15,TRBJ1-6,TRBD1,TRBV6-1,CASSEGTGARSPLHF,TGTGCCAGCAGTGAAGGGACAGGGGCTAGGTCACCCCTCCACTTT
-,16,TRBJ2-7,TRBD1,TRBV5-1,CASSLAEGTVSYEQYF,TGCGCCAGCAGCTTGGCCGAGGGGACAGTCTCCTACGAGCAGTACTTC
-,17,TRBJ1-2,TRBD1,TRBV19,CASSPGTGLGANYGYTF,TGTGCCAGTAGTCCCGGGACAGGGTTGGGGGCTAACTATGGCTACACCTTC
-,16,TRBJ1-5,-,TRBV12-5,CASGPGRDNSNQPQHF,TGTGCTAGTGGTCCAGGACGTGATAATAGCAATCAGCCCCAGCATTTT